The 14 T cell receptor beta chains reported below all come from one sample, sequenced in a study of blood T cell repertoires in COVID-19. Produced via immunoSEQ multiplex PCR; TCRdb's table is partial and in-frame only. The sample has about 360,000 clones; 86% are singletons. The material sequenced was peripheral blood. Source of these receptors: a woman aged 55-70 years with COVID-19, enrolled during active disease.

V usage is TRBV3-1 (or the pseudogene TRBV3-2) and J usage is TRBJ2-7, with unresolved D. Trimming stripped 0 bases from V and 6 bases from J, with 6 bases between. Per the germline V gene, CDR1 is LGHDT and CDR2 is YNNKEL (reference sequence). This CDR3 is 12 amino acids long. The CDR3 here is CASSQDLREQYF. The CDR3 nucleotides are TGTGCCAGCAGCCAAGATCTTCGCGAGCAGTACTTC.

The chain has TRBV19 and TRBJ2-6; D is perhaps TRBD1 (6 bases). V was pared by 6 bases and J by 3 bases, with 12 bases between. The germline gives CDR1 LNHDA, CDR2 SQIVND (reference sequence). The CDR3 runs 15 residues. In nucleotides, the CDR3 is TGTGCCAGTAGCCACGGACAGTTTGGGGCCAACGTCCTGACTTTC. Translation gives CASSHGQFGANVLTF.

This chain links TRBV28 with TRBJ1-2; 8 bases match TRBD1. With V trimmed by 4 bases and J by 0 bases, 7 bases remained unmatched. Per the germline V gene, CDR1 is MDHEN and CDR2 is SYDVKM. This CDR3 has 16 residues. CDR3 in amino acids: CASSSTGTGANYGYTF. The CDR3 region has the DNA TGTGCCAGCAGTTCCACCGGGACAGGAGCTAACTATGGCTACACCTTC.

CDR3 sequence reads: CASSRGLSSNYGYTF. In DNA, the CDR3 is TGTGCCAGCAGCCGAGGACTTTCTTCTAACTATGGCTACACCTTC. This rearrangement joins TRBV6-5 to TRBJ1-2; unclear D gene. Germline CDR1 MNHEY, CDR2 SVGAGI. The CDR3 has 15 amino acids. The V end lost 6 bases, the J end lost 0 bases, and 14 bases lay between the germline ends.

A remark on this clone: Other DNA sequences in this sample translate to the same CDR3. The J gene is TRBJ2-7, the V gene TRBV7-2, with 8 bases matching TRBD2. Trimming cost V 2 bases and J 7 bases; bases outside gene matches: 7. The CDR3 runs to 14 residues. The germline V gene has CDR1 SGHTA and CDR2 FQGNSA. DNA of the CDR3: TGTGCCAGCAGCTTAAGGCGGGGGGCGGGTGAGCAGTACTTC. Its translation is CASSLRRGAGEQYF.

The chain joins TRBV18 to TRBJ2-3; 8 nucleotides line up with TRBD1. Per germline, CDR1 KGHSH and CDR2 LQKENI. The CDR3 is 16 amino acids. V was pared by 0 bases and J by 4 bases, with 6 bases of the junction left unmatched. In DNA form, the CDR3 reads TGTGCCAGCTCACCACCAACAGGGGGTAGGTCAGATACGCAGTATTTT. Translating it yields CASSPPTGGRSDTQYF.

This clone occurred once. The chain joins TRBV30 to TRBJ1-2; 9 bases are shared with TRBD1. V shed 2 bases and J 3 bases; nucleotides not matched to a gene: 13. CDR1 is GTSNPN and CDR2 is SVGIG in the germline V gene (reference sequence). CDR3 size: 17 residues. CDR3: CAWSQTSDRGFYYGYTF. The DNA for the CDR3 is TGTGCCTGGAGTCAAACGTCGGACAGGGGCTTTTACTATGGCTACACCTTC.

The rearrangement joins TRBV7-2 to TRBJ2-3; D possibly corresponds to TRBD2 (6 bases). The length of the CDR3 is 12 residues. CDR1 is SGHTA, CDR2 FQGNSA, per germline. The ends were cut back, 4 bases at V and 7 bases at J, with 9 bases in the middle. The CDR3 reads CASSSGLHTQYF. The CDR3 coding sequence is TGTGCCAGCAGCTCGGGACTTCATACGCAGTATTTT.

The gene calls are TRBV28 and TRBJ1-6; D is unclear. The CDR3 runs to 12 residues. Trimming cost V 7 bases and J 7 bases, with 8 bases left between them. Germline CDR1 is MDHEN and CDR2 is SYDVKM. CDR3 residues: CASTLNNSPLHF. CDR3 DNA: TGTGCCAGCACCCTAAACAATTCACCCCTCCACTTT.

This chain uses TRBV11-2 with TRBJ2-1; 15 bases are a match to TRBD2. The CDR3 length is 17 residues. From germline, CDR1 is SGHAT and CDR2 FQNNGV. Trimming removed 1 base from V and 7 bases from J; junction bases left unmatched: 5. The CDR3 reads CASSLGTSGGAVNEQFF. CDR3 nucleotides: TGTGCCAGCAGCTTAGGGACTAGCGGGGGGGCAGTTAATGAGCAGTTCTTC.

V gene TRBV4-2 combines with J gene TRBJ1-4, with D uncertain. Between the trimmed V and J ends, which lost 0 bases and 0 bases, there was a span of 8 bases. CDR3 length: 16 amino acids. CDR1 and CDR2 (germline): LGHNA, YNFKEQ. In DNA form, the CDR3 reads TGTGCCAGCAGCCAAGAACAGATAGCAACTAATGAAAAACTGTTTTTT. This gives the protein CASSQEQIATNEKLFF.

This clone has a handful of counts. The chain has TRBV9 and TRBJ2-7, with TRBD2 identical over 11 bases. Germline V gives CDR1 SGDLS, CDR2 YYNGEE. The ends lost 0 bases at V and 0 bases at J; junction bases unmatched: 5. This CDR3 region has 17 residues. CDR3 region: CASSVGTSGQSSYEQYF. The CDR3 DNA reads TGTGCCAGCAGCGTAGGGACTAGCGGGCAGAGCTCCTACGAGCAGTACTTC.

The count of this clone is one. As DNA, the CDR3 is TGTGCCAGCCTGGACAGGGACGAGCAGTACTTC. Its protein is CASLDRDEQYF. The V call is TRBV2, the J call TRBJ2-7; 8 bases line up with TRBD1. J was trimmed by 5 bases and V by 8 bases; bases with no gene match: 2. The CDR3 covers 11 residues. CDR1 and CDR2 (germline): SNHLY, FYNNEI.

V usage is TRBV6-6 and J usage is TRBJ2-7; D is possibly TRBD2 (5 bases). The CDR3 is made up of 15 amino acids. V gave up 2 bases and J gave up 0 bases, with 11 bases separating them. CDR1 MNHNY and CDR2 SVGAGI come from the germline V gene (reference sequence). The CDR3 nucleotides read TGTGCCAGCAGTTACGACCCCCGGGGCTCCTACGAGCAGTACTTC. Translated, it gives CASSYDPRGSYEQYF.